The clone carrying this TCR beta chain was picked up a small number of times. The record originates from a study of blood T cell repertoires in COVID-19. At the level of the study: Acute-phase and convalescent COVID-19 samples originated in the United States, Italy and Spain. Sample material is recorded as cDNA or gDNA derived from T cells, B-cell-depleted T cells, or PBMCs.

How the authors handled the data: Nucleated cell number was recorded as an estimate derived from reference gene primer amplification. Measured with immunoSEQ multiplex PCR; TCRdb has only the in-frame clones, and not every one. V and J calls and clone size come straight from that table; D and trimming were deduced from the DNA. The sample carries 15,000 to 20,000 clones, about nine tenths recorded once. This sequence was found in a human donor with active COVID-19. The donor label of this sample is uncertain. Sequencing used peripheral blood.

The CDR3 loop is CASSQDSQGMTYEQYF. The CDR3 DNA sequence: TGCGCCAGCAGCCAAGATAGTCAGGGGATGACCTACGAGCAGTACTTC. This chain joins TRBV4-3 and TRBJ2-7; weak D call: TRBD1 (6 bases). V was pared by 0 bases and J by 2 bases, with 14 bases between. CDR3 length equals 16 residues. Germline values: CDR1 LGHNA, CDR2 YSLEER.